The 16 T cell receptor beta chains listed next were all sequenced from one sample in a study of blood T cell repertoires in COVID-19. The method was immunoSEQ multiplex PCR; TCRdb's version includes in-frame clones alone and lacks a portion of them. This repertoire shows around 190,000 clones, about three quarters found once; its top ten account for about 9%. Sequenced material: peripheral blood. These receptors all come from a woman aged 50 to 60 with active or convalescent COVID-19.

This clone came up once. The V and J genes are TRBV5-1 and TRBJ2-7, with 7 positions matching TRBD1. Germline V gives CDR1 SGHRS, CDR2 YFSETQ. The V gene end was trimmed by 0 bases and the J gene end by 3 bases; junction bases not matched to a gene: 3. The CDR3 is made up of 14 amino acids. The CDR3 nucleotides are TGCGCCAGCAGCTTGGCCGGGGACAGCTACGAGCAGTACTTC. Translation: CASSLAGDSYEQYF.

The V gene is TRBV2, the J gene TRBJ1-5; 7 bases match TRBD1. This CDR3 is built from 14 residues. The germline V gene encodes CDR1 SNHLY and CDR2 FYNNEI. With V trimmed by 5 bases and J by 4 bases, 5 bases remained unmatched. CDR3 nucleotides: TGTGCCAGCAGTCCGGGACAGAGGAATCAGCCCCAGCATTTT. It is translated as CASSPGQRNQPQHF.

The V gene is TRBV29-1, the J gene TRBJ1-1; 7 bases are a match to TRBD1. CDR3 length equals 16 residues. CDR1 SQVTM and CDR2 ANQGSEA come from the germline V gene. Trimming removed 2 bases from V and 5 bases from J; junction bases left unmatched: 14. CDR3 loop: CSVEKGRQGPKTEAFF. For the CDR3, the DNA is TGCAGCGTTGAAAAAGGGCGACAGGGTCCCAAGACTGAAGCTTTCTTT.

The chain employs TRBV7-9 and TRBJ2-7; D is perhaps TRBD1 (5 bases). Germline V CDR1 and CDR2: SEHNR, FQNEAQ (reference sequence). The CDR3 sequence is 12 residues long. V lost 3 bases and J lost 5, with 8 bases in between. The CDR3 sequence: CASSLARDEQYF. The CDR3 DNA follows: TGTGCCAGCAGCTTGGCCAGGGACGAGCAGTACTTC.

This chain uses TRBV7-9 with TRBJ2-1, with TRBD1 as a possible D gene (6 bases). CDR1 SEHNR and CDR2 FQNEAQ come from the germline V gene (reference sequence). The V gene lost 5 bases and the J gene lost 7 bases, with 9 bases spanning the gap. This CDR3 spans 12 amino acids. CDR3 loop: CASSIQGNEQFF. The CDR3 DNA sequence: TGTGCCAGCAGCATACAGGGAAATGAGCAGTTCTTC. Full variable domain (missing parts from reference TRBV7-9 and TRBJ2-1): DTGVSQNPRHKITKRGQNVTFRCDPISEHNRLYWYRQTLGQGPEFLTYFQNEAQLEKSRLLSDRFSAERPKGSFSTLEIQRTEQGDSAMYLCASSIQGNEQFFGPGTRLTVL.

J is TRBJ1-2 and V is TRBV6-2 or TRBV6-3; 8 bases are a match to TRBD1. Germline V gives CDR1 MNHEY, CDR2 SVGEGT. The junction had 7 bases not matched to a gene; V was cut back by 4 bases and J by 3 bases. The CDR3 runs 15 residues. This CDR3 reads CASSWRDRPYYGYTF. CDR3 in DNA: TGTGCCAGCAGTTGGAGGGACAGGCCTTACTATGGCTACACCTTC.

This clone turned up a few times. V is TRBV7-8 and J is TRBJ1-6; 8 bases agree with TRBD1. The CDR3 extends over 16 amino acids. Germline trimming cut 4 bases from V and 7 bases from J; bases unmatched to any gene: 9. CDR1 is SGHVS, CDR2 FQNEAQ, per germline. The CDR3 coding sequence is TGTGCCAGCAGCTCATTCATAGGGACAGGAAATTCACCCCTCCACTTT. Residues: CASSSFIGTGNSPLHF.

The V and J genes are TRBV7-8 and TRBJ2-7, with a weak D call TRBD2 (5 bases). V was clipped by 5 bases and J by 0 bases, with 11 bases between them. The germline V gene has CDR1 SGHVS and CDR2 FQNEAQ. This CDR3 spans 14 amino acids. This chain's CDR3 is CASSLHGGSYEQYF. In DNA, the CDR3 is TGTGCCAGCAGCCTACATGGAGGCTCCTACGAGCAGTACTTC. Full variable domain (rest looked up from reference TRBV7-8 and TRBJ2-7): GAGVSQSPRYKVAKRGQDVALRCDPISGHVSLFWYQQALGQGPEFLTYFQNEAQLDKSGLPSDRFFAERPEGSVSTLKIQRTQQEDSAVYLCASSLHGGSYEQYFGPGTRLTVT.

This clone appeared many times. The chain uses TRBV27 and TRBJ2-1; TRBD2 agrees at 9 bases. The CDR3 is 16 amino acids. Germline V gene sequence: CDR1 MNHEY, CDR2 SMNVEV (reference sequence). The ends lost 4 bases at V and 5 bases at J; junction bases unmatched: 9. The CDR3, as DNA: TGTGCCAGCAGTTCCATTAGCGGGAGTGGTAACAATGAGCAGTTCTTC. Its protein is CASSSISGSGNNEQFF.

In DNA, the CDR3 is TGTGCCAGCAGCCAAGAGGACAGCGCATATAGCAATCAGCCCCAGCATTTT. It yields the protein CASSQEDSAYSNQPQHF. The gene calls are TRBV4-2 and TRBJ1-5, with a weak D call TRBD1 (6 bases). Trimming pared 0 bases from V and 0 bases from J, leaving 12 bases between. This CDR3 region has 17 residues. CDR1 is LGHNA, CDR2 YNFKEQ, per germline.

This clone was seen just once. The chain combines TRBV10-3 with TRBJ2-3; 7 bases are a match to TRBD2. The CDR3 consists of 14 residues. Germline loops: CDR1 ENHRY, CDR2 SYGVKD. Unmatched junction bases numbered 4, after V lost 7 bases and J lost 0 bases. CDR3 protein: CAIKRELSTDTQYF. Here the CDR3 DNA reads TGTGCCATCAAGCGGGAACTCAGCACAGATACGCAGTATTTT.

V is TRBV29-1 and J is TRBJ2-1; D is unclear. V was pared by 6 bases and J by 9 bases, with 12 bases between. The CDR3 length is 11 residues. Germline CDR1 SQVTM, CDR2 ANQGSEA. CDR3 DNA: TGCAGCGTGGAACTGACTTCTGAGCAGTTCTTC. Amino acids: CSVELTSEQFF.

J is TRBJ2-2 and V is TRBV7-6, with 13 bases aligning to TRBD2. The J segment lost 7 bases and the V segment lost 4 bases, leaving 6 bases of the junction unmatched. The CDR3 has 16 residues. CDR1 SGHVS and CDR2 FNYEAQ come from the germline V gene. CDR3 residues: CASSSTSGGASGELFF. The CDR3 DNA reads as TGTGCCAGCAGCTCAACTAGCGGGGGGGCCAGCGGGGAGCTGTTTTTT.

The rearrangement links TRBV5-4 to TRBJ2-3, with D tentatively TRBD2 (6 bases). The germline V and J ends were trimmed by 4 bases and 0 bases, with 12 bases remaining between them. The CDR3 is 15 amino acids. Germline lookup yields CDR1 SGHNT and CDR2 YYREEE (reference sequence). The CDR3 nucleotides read TGTGCCAGCAGCCCGGCCGGGACTAGCACAGATACGCAGTATTTT. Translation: CASSPAGTSTDTQYF. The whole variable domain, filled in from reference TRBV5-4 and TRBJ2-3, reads ETGVTQSPTHLIKTRGQQVTLRCSSQSGHNTVSWYQQALGQGPQFIFQYYREEENGRGNFPPRFSGLQFPNYSSELNVNALELDDSALYLCASSPAGTSTDTQYFGPGTRLTVL.

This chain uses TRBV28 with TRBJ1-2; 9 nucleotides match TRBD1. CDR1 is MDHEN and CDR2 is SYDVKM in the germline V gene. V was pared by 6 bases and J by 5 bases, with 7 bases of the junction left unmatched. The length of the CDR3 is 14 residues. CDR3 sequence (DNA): TGTGCCAGCAGCTTCGAGGACAGGGGATATGGCTACACCTTC. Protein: CASSFEDRGYGYTF.

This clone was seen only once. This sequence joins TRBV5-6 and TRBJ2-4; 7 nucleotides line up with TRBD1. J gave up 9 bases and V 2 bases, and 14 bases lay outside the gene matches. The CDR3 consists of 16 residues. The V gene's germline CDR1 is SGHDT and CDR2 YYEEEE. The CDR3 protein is CASSFRGTEGLGIQYF. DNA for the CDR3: TGTGCCAGCAGCTTCAGGGGGACAGAGGGTTTGGGCATTCAGTACTTC.